This TCR beta chain originates from a study of CD8 T cells in Susac syndrome. While CD8+ and CD4+ T cells were isolated negatively, TEMRA cells were enriched by FACS. With random hexamers, reverse transcription was performed on about 0.5 to 1 ug of RNA. With immunoSEQ multiplex PCR, TCR beta CDR3 was amplified across 54 Vbeta and 13 Jbeta. One entry per CDR3 protein, called by TCRdb with MiXCR from the immunoSEQ multiplex PCR reads. The repertoire consists of some 300,000 distinct CDR3 sequences, with around nine tenths occurring once and the leading ten covering more than 0.15%. Sequencing was performed on CD8+ T cells from PBMCs. This TCR came from a human donor with multiple sclerosis.

CDR3 coding DNA: TGCAGCGTTTTCCGGGGCACTGAAGCTTTCTTT. It encodes CSVFRGTEAFF. V gene TRBV29-1 combines with J gene TRBJ1-1, with no clear D. CDR3 length: 11 residues. The V gene's germline CDR1 is SQVTM and CDR2 ANQGSEA. Trimming left V 5 bases short and J 4 bases short, with 8 bases between.